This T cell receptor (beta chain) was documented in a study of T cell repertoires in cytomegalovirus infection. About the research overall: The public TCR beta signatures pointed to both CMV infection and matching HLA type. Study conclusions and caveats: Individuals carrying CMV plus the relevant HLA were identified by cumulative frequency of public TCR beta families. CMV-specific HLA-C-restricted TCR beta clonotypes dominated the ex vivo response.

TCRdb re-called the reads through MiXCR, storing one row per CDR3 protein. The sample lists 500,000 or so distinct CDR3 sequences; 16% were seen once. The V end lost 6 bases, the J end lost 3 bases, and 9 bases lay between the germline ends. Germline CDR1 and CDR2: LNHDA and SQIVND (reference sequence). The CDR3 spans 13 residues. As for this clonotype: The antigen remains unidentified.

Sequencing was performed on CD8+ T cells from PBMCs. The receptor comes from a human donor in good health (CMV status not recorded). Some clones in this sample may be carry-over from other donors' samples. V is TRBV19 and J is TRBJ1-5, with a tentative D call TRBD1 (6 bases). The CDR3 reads CASRQGPNQPQHF. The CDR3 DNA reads TGTGCCAGTAGACAGGGTCCCAATCAGCCCCAGCATTTT.